This T cell receptor beta chain originates from a study of post-analysis software for immune sequencing data. Findings of the study overall: About five TRBV segments occurring more often in patients than controls included TRBV5-6, TRBV5-1 and TRBV20-1. Strong co-clustering by F measure was seen for same-batch samples.

The V and J ends lost 4 bases and 3 bases, in that order; junction bases with no gene match: 6. The germline V gene encodes CDR1 MDHEN and CDR2 SYDVKM. There are 14 residues in the CDR3. Unique molecular identifiers were carried by the TCR beta cDNA libraries. A single record per CDR3 protein comes from TCRdb applying MiXCR to the PCR reads. The table lists about half a million distinct CDR3 sequences, less than 40% of them singletons. This clonotype was counted a few times. Its specificity is unknown. The sample comprised blood. The clonotype comes from a girl under 18 with multiple sclerosis. The chain has TRBV28 and TRBJ2-7, with 7 bases that match TRBD1. CDR3 residues: CASSYQGTDYEQYF. CDR3 coding DNA: TGTGCCAGCAGTTACCAGGGGACAGACTACGAGCAGTACTTC.